This is a list of T cell receptor beta chains from one sample in a study of blood T cell repertoires in COVID-19. Assay used: immunoSEQ multiplex PCR; TCRdb lists only in-frame clones, some missing. The profile shows about 270,000 clones, 81% of them singletons. The sample was peripheral blood. Every receptor here comes from a woman in her sixties with active or convalescent COVID-19. CDR3s include the opening cysteine and the closing phenylalanine or tryptophan. The D gene is left open where the match is weak. Some rows have no size entry. The others give once, few or many, or a class for an expanded clone.

v_call: TRBV27; clone_size: .; d_call: .; j_call: TRBJ1-2; cdr3_aa: CASSLSWQGGGYTF; cdr3_nt: TGTGCCAGCAGTTTATCGTGGCAGGGAGGTGGCTACACCTTC
v_call: TRBV11-3; clone_size: .; d_call: .; j_call: TRBJ2-7; cdr3_aa: CASSPDPGGYEQYF; cdr3_nt: TGTGCCAGCAGCCCAGACCCGGGCGGGTACGAGCAGTACTTC
v_call: TRBV23-1; clone_size: .; d_call: .; j_call: TRBJ1-2; cdr3_aa: CASSQLYREGGYTF; cdr3_nt: TGCGCCAGCAGTCAATTATACAGGGAGGGCGGCTACACCTTC
v_call: TRBV12-3/TRBV12-4; clone_size: .; d_call: .; j_call: TRBJ1-5; cdr3_aa: CASSPVPNQPQHF; cdr3_nt: TGTGCCAGCAGTCCGGTCCCCAATCAGCCCCAGCATTTT
v_call: TRBV6-5; clone_size: .; d_call: .; j_call: TRBJ1-1; cdr3_aa: CASRKTGTEAFF; cdr3_nt: TGTGCCAGCAGAAAAACAGGTACTGAAGCTTTCTTT
v_call: TRBV15; clone_size: many; d_call: TRBD2; j_call: TRBJ2-7; cdr3_aa: CATSRGTSGYEQYF; cdr3_nt: TGTGCCACCAGCAGAGGGACTAGCGGGTACGAGCAGTACTTC
v_call: TRBV4-3; clone_size: .; d_call: TRBD1; j_call: TRBJ2-1; cdr3_aa: CASSQETGGNEQFF; cdr3_nt: TGCGCCAGCAGCCAAGAAACAGGGGGGAATGAGCAGTTCTTC
v_call: TRBV9; clone_size: .; d_call: .; j_call: TRBJ2-1; cdr3_aa: CASSVVSTYNEQFF; cdr3_nt: TGTGCCAGCAGCGTAGTTAGTACCTACAATGAGCAGTTCTTC
v_call: TRBV5-6; clone_size: .; d_call: .; j_call: TRBJ1-2; cdr3_aa: CASSSQASNYGYTF; cdr3_nt: TGTGCCAGCAGCTCACAGGCTTCTAACTATGGCTACACCTTC
v_call: TRBV19; clone_size: .; d_call: TRBD2; j_call: TRBJ2-2; cdr3_aa: CASSTPLPPSGGGVRDGELFF; cdr3_nt: TGTGCCAGTAGTACCCCCCTTCCGCCTAGCGGGGGGGGCGTTAGGGACGGGGAGCTGTTTTTT
v_call: TRBV10-3; clone_size: .; d_call: .; j_call: TRBJ1-1; cdr3_aa: CAIRGVAGWEAEAFF; cdr3_nt: TGTGCCATCAGGGGGGTTGCAGGGTGGGAGGCTGAAGCTTTCTTT
v_call: TRBV20-1; clone_size: once; d_call: .; j_call: TRBJ2-5; cdr3_aa: CSASSQQATQYF; cdr3_nt: TGCAGTGCTAGTTCCCAGCAGGCGACCCAGTACTTC
v_call: TRBV29-1; clone_size: .; d_call: TRBD1; j_call: TRBJ2-5; cdr3_aa: CSVIPGGPETQYF; cdr3_nt: TGCAGCGTCATTCCAGGGGGCCCAGAGACCCAGTACTTC
v_call: TRBV18; clone_size: .; d_call: .; j_call: TRBJ1-5; cdr3_aa: CASSPRRGNQPQHF; cdr3_nt: TGTGCCAGCTCACCAAGGAGAGGGAATCAGCCCCAGCATTTT
v_call: TRBV4-2; clone_size: .; d_call: TRBD2; j_call: TRBJ2-7; cdr3_aa: CASSQPGLAGIYEQYF; cdr3_nt: TGTGCCAGCAGCCAACCCGGACTAGCGGGGATCTACGAGCAGTACTTC
v_call: TRBV10-3; clone_size: .; d_call: .; j_call: TRBJ1-2; cdr3_aa: CAISEGRGQYGYTF; cdr3_nt: TGTGCCATCAGTGAAGGCAGGGGACAATATGGCTACACCTTC
v_call: TRBV7-9; clone_size: .; d_call: TRBD2; j_call: TRBJ2-1; cdr3_aa: CASSSGLAGAFYNEQFF; cdr3_nt: TGTGCCAGCAGCTCAGGACTAGCGGGGGCCTTCTACAATGAGCAGTTCTTC
v_call: TRBV7-6; clone_size: .; d_call: TRBD1; j_call: TRBJ1-1; cdr3_aa: CASSLGRAGGEAFF; cdr3_nt: TGTGCCAGCAGCTTAGGGAGGGCAGGGGGTGAAGCTTTCTTT
v_call: TRBV7-6; clone_size: few; d_call: TRBD1; j_call: TRBJ2-1; cdr3_aa: CASSLVQGVGHEQFF; cdr3_nt: TGTGCCAGCAGCTTAGTCCAGGGGGTAGGTCATGAGCAGTTCTTC
v_call: TRBV6-5; clone_size: .; d_call: TRBD1; j_call: TRBJ2-7; cdr3_aa: CASSPGTGSLREQYF; cdr3_nt: TGTGCCAGCAGTCCAGGGACAGGGTCACTACGGGAGCAGTACTTC
v_call: TRBV15; clone_size: .; d_call: TRBD2; j_call: TRBJ2-3; cdr3_aa: CATSSLLAGDTDTQYF; cdr3_nt: TGTGCCACCAGCAGCCTACTAGCGGGGGACACAGATACGCAGTATTTT
v_call: TRBV19; clone_size: .; d_call: .; j_call: TRBJ2-4; cdr3_aa: CASSIQGTVAKNIQYF; cdr3_nt: TGTGCCAGTAGTATACAGGGTACCGTAGCCAAAAACATTCAGTACTTC
v_call: TRBV2; clone_size: once; d_call: .; j_call: TRBJ1-1; cdr3_aa: CASSVVQANTEAFF; cdr3_nt: TGTGCCAGCAGTGTTGTCCAGGCGAACACTGAAGCTTTCTTT
v_call: TRBV30; clone_size: .; d_call: TRBD2; j_call: TRBJ2-5; cdr3_aa: CAWSVRGGETQYF; cdr3_nt: TGTGCCTGGAGTGTACGCGGGGGGGAGACCCAGTACTTC
v_call: TRBV2; clone_size: .; d_call: .; j_call: TRBJ2-3; cdr3_aa: CASSDGTDTQYF; cdr3_nt: TGTGCCAGCAGTGACGGCACAGATACGCAGTATTTT
v_call: TRBV10-3; clone_size: .; d_call: .; j_call: TRBJ1-5; cdr3_aa: CAISEGAAHQPQHF; cdr3_nt: TGTGCCATCAGTGAGGGGGCAGCTCATCAGCCCCAGCATTTT
v_call: TRBV7-3; clone_size: .; d_call: TRBD2; j_call: TRBJ2-5; cdr3_aa: CASSPTSGGFETQYF; cdr3_nt: TGTGCCAGCAGCCCGACTAGCGGGGGATTCGAGACCCAGTACTTC
v_call: TRBV18; clone_size: few; d_call: TRBD2; j_call: TRBJ2-5; cdr3_aa: CASSPGGGSRETQYF; cdr3_nt: TGTGCCAGCTCACCAGGCGGGGGAAGTCGGGAGACCCAGTACTTC